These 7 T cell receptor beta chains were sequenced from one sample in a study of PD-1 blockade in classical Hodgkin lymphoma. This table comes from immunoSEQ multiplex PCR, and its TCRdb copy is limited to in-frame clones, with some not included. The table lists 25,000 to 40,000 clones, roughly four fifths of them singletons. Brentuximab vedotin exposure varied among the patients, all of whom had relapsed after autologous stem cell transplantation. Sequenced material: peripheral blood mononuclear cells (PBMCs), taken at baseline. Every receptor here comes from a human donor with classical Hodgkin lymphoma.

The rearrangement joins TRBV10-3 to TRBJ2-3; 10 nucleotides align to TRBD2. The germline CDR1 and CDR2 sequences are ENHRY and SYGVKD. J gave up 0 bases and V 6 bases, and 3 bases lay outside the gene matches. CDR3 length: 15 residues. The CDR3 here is CAISGLAVSTDTQYF. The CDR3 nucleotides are TGTGCCATCAGCGGACTAGCGGTTAGCACAGATACGCAGTATTTT.

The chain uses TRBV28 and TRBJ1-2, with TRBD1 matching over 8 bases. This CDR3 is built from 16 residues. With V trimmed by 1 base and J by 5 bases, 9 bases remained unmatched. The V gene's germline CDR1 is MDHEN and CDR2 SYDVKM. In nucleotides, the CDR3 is TGTGCCAGCAGTTTATACACGGACAGGGAAGGGTATGGCTACACCTTC. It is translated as CASSLYTDREGYGYTF.

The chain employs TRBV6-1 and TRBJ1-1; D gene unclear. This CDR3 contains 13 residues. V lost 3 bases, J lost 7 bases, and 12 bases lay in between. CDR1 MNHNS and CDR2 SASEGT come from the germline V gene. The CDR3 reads CASSERPGIEAFF. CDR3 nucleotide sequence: TGTGCCAGCAGTGAGCGCCCCGGGATTGAAGCTTTCTTT.

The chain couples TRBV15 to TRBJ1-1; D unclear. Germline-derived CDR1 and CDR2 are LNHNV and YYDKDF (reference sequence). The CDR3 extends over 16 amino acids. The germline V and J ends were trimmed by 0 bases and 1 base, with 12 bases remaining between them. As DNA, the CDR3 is TGTGCCACCAGCAGAGATCGAGGAAGTGGGAACACTGAAGCTTTCTTT. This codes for CATSRDRGSGNTEAFF.

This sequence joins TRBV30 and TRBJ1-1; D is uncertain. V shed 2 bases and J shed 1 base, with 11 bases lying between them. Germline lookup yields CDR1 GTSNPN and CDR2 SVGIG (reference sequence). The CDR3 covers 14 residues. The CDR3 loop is CAWSPRAPNTEAFF. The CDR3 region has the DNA TGTGCCTGGAGTCCCCGGGCCCCGAACACTGAAGCTTTCTTT.

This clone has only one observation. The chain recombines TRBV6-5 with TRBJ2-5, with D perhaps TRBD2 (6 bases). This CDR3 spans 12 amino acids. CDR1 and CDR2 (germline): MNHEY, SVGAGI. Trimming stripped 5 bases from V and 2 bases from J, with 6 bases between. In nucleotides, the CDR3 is TGTGCCAGCAGTGGGGGGCAAGAGACCCAGTACTTC. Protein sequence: CASSGGQETQYF.

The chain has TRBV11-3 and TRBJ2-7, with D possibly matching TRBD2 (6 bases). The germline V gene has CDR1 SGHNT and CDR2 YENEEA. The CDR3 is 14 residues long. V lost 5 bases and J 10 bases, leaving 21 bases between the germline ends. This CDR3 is CASSPNPQGGRQYF. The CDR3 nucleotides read TGTGCCAGCAGCCCGAATCCGCAGGGAGGTAGACAGTACTTC.